This TCR beta chain was documented in a study of regulatory T cells in long-lasting Graves disease. The overall study: The study counted Graves' disease as persistent given over 5 years of antithyroid drugs and positive TSH receptor antibodies.

Libraries of TCR beta came from iRepertoire HTBI primers plus Arm-PCR of CDR3 regions. TCRdb analysed the multiplex PCR reads with MiXCR anew, one entry per CDR3 protein. The sample has about 340,000 distinct CDR3 sequences, about 20% seen once; the top ten hold around 30%. Time point denoted: persistent/refractory GD, antithyroid drugs over 5 years with positive TRAb. Preparation of the TCR library used RNA extracted from PBMCs. An endocrinology department in Xi'an, China, recruited the patients. Into tubes containing EDTA, roughly 10 milliliters of peripheral blood were drawn. This clonotype came up many times. What it binds is unknown. Germline V gene sequence: CDR1 SNHLY, CDR2 FYNNEI. This CDR3 has 14 residues. V lost 6 bases and J 7 bases, leaving 16 bases between the germline ends. Study results and limitations: Newly diagnosed disease favored TRBV20-1 and TRBJ2-1 over persistent disease.

The source is a female donor with Graves disease. The J gene is TRBJ1-5, the V gene TRBV2; no firm D call. This material consisted of peripheral blood mononuclear cells (PBMCs), taken when the disease was refractory, from a patient treated with antithyroid drugs. DNA of the CDR3: TGTGCCAGCAGCGGAGAAGGCAGGCTCCAGCCCCAGCATTTT. Protein product: CASSGEGRLQPQHF.